This entry describes one T cell receptor (beta chain). The source of the sample is a study of T cell changes during pregnancy in multiple sclerosis. After removal of 8 bases from V and 2 bases from J, the junction contained 9 bases not matched to a gene. The CDR3 length is 16 residues. CDR1 is SNHLY and CDR2 is FYNNEI in the germline V gene. TCRdb's table, derived via immunoSEQ multiplex PCR, lists solely in-frame clones and lacks some. Of tens of thousands of clones listed, 70% to 90% were seen once; the top ten hold almost 7%. The V call is TRBV2, the J call TRBJ2-2; 9 positions match TRBD1. The TCR was taken from a female donor with multiple sclerosis, enrolled in a pregnancy study. The sample consisted of CD8+ T cells from peripheral blood mononuclear cells, taken in the third trimester of pregnancy. The CDR3 region is CASGDPGQGNTGELFF. DNA for the CDR3: TGTGCCAGCGGGGACCCGGGACAGGGAAACACCGGGGAGCTGTTTTTT.